The 5 T cell receptor beta chains in this list originate from one sample, sequenced in a study of T cells in Graves' hyperthyroidism and ophthalmopathy. Amplification of TCR beta CDR3 regions was performed using RNA transcripts as template. RT-PCR in the first round (using the HTBI primer set) targeted the TCR CDR3. One entry per CDR3 protein, called by TCRdb with MiXCR from the multiplex PCR reads. The table lists some 300,000 distinct CDR3 sequences, 16% of them singletons. Sequenced input: blood. The source is a man aged 25-40 years with Graves' hyperthyroidism.

The chain is built from TRBV7-3 and TRBJ2-7, with D possibly matching TRBD2 (6 bases). The V end lost 5 bases, the J end lost 6 bases, and 14 bases lay between the germline ends. The CDR3 is 13 amino acids. Germline CDR1 SGHTA, CDR2 FQGTGA. DNA of the CDR3: TGTGCCAGCAGCGCTTTTCTGGAGGGCGAGCAGTACTTC. Translated, it gives CASSAFLEGEQYF.

This clonotype was seen at least ten times. The chain employs TRBV12-3 or TRBV12-4 and TRBJ2-2, with D possibly matching TRBD2 (5 bases). V gave up 5 bases and J gave up 0 bases, with 16 bases separating them. The CDR3 spans 17 residues. This CDR3 is CASSPFEGGTNTGELFF. In DNA, the CDR3 is TGTGCCAGCAGTCCATTCGAGGGCGGTACGAACACCGGGGAGCTGTTTTTT.

This clonotype was observed a few times. The chain uses TRBV20-1 and TRBJ2-1; D not resolved. CDR3 length: 14 amino acids. With 6 bases removed from V and 8 bases from J, the gap between germline ends came to 20 bases. The V gene's germline CDR1 is DFQATT and CDR2 SNEGSKA (reference sequence). The CDR3 reads CSATDRLVRDEQFF. The CDR3 nucleotides read TGCAGTGCGACGGATCGACTGGTACGGGATGAGCAGTTCTTC.

The table lists this clonotype with many counts. The J gene is TRBJ2-5, the V gene TRBV7-6; 7 bases fit TRBD1. The CDR3 is made up of 14 amino acids. Germline V gene data show CDR1 as SGHVS and CDR2 as FNYEAQ. V lost 1 base, J lost 4 bases, and 3 bases stayed unmatched. The CDR3 DNA reads as TGTGCCAGCAGCTTAGACAGGGGCGGAGAGACCCAGTACTTC. Protein: CASSLDRGGETQYF.

This clonotype was detected many times. This sequence joins TRBV29-1 and TRBJ2-5; 9 bases match TRBD2. V was pared by 5 bases and J by 5 bases, with 18 bases of the junction left unmatched. The germline CDR1 and CDR2 sequences are SQVTM and ANQGSEA. The CDR3 extends over 17 amino acids. CDR3 in amino acids: CSVKGGIAGGRVETQYF. The CDR3, as DNA: TGCAGCGTTAAAGGCGGTATTGCGGGAGGGCGAGTTGAGACCCAGTACTTC.